This T cell receptor beta chain was obtained from a study of cytomegalovirus exposure and HLA in healthy donors. Study-level results: Later work associated over 15,000 TCR beta sequences with HLA alleles at 0.05 false discovery rate. Later analysis associated a missense DCLRE1C variant with TCR beta V- and J-gene trimming. Cytomegalovirus-associated TCR beta chains were listed, numbering roughly 150. Indistinguishable V segments, including TRBV6-2 and TRBV6-3, were excluded.

The primer mix had 60 Vbeta and 13 Jbeta primers. Method: immunoSEQ multiplex PCR; TCRdb's copy keeps in-frame clones and lacks some. The sample shows over 150,000 clones, over 70% of them seen only once. Germline V gene lookup returns CDR1 SGHTA and CDR2 FQGNSA. CDR3 length equals 15 residues. The ends lost 1 base at V and 4 bases at J; junction bases unmatched: 5. A note on this clone: Its specificity is not known.

The V call is TRBV7-2, the J call TRBJ1-2; 8 nucleotides agree with TRBD1. Material for sequencing was PBMCs. The source is a woman aged 45-60 years in good health and CMV-seropositive. This chain's CDR3 is CASSLGTGNSYGYTF. CDR3 coding DNA: TGTGCCAGCAGCTTAGGGACAGGGAATTCCTATGGCTACACCTTC. The full variable domain, in which reference TRBV7-2 and TRBJ1-2 provide the parts outside the CDR3, is GAGVSQSPSNKVTEKGKDVELRCDPISGHTALYWYRQSLGQGLEFLIYFQGNSAPDKSGLPSDRFSAERTGGSVSTLTIQRTQQEDSAVYLCASSLGTGNSYGYTFGSGTRLTVV.